This entry is about one T cell receptor beta chain. The antigen is undetermined. The data stem from a study of PD-1 blockade in classical Hodgkin lymphoma. Libraries were prepared by immunoSEQ multiplex PCR; TCRdb keeps only in-frame clonotypes and omits some of them. The table has some 26,000 clones, 84% seen once. After autologous stem cell transplantation all patients relapsed, and prior brentuximab vedotin exposure differed between cohorts. Magnetic negative selection was used to purify CD4+ T cells from thawed PBMCs. Classification of best responses gave complete response, partial response or progressive disease. General study points: Patients starting nivolumab less than 1 year after ASCT had lower diversity and were excluded from later analyses.

The specimen comprised CD4+ T cells from blood, sampled at baseline. The clonotype comes from a human donor with classical Hodgkin lymphoma.

The DNA of the CDR3 is TGTGCCAGCAGTGGGAGAGGGATGAACACCGGGGAGCTGTTTTTT. It translates to CASSGRGMNTGELFF. This chain uses TRBV2 with TRBJ2-2; TRBD2 might be the D (5 bases). The V end lost 4 bases, the J end lost 1 base, and 10 bases lay between the germline ends. The germline CDR1 and CDR2 sequences are SNHLY and FYNNEI. CDR3 length: 15 amino acids.